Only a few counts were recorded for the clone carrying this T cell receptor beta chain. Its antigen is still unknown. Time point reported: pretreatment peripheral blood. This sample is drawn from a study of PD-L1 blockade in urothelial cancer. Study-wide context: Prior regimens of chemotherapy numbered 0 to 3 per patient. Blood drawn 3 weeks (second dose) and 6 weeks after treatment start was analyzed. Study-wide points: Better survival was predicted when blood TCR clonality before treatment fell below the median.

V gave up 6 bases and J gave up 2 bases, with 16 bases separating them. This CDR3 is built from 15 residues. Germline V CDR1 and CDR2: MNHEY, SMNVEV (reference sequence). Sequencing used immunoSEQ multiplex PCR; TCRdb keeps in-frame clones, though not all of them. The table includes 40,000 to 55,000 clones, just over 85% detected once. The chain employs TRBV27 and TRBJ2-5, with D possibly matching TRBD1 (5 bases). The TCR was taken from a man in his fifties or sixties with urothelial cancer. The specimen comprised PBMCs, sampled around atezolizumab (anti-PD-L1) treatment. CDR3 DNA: TGTGCCAGCAGATCATACCGACAGCTTCAAGAGACCCAGTACTTC. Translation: CASRSYRQLQETQYF.